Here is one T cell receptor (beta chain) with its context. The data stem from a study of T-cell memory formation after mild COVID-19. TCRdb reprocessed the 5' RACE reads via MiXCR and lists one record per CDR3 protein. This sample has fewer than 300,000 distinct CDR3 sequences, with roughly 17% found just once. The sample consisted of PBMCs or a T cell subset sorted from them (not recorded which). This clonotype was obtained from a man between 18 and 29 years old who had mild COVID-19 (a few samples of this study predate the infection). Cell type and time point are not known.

The CDR3 DNA follows: TGTGCCAGCAGCCAGACTAGCGGGGGGTTCTACGAGCAGTACTTC. Its translation is CASSQTSGGFYEQYF. The J gene is TRBJ2-7, the V gene TRBV6-5; 13 bases match TRBD2. This CDR3 contains 15 residues. Trimming cost V 6 bases and J 3 bases; bases outside gene matches: 5. The germline gives CDR1 MNHEY, CDR2 SVGAGI.